The rows below give T cell receptor beta chains drawn from one sample of a study of control samples from healthy donors and cancer patients. Sequenced by immunoSEQ multiplex PCR; TCRdb stores in-frame clones only, minus some. The data contain about 80,000 clones, roughly nine tenths of them singletons. The specimen was blood. The receptors shown here come from a man aged 50 to 59 in good health. The CDR3 runs from the conserved cysteine through the conserved F or W. Each record gives: D gene, clone size, J gene, V gene, CDR3 protein, CDR3 DNA. D genes are given only for firm matches. Size tells how often a clone was seen (once, few, many) or the class of an expanded clone, and some rows leave it out.

>-|large|TRBJ2-1|TRBV7-9
CASSRSGLAEKEQFF
TGTGCCAGCAGCCGCTCGGGACTCGCCGAGAAAGAGCAGTTCTTC
>TRBD1|-|TRBJ1-2|TRBV19
CASTRGQHYGYTF
TGTGCCAGTACCAGGGGGCAGCACTATGGCTACACCTTC
>-|-|TRBJ2-7|TRBV10-3
CAISDSGRELYEQYF
TGTGCCATCAGTGATTCCGGACGGGAACTCTACGAGCAGTACTTC
>-|-|TRBJ2-1|TRBV6-5
CASSYQGRDSNEQFF
TGTGCCAGCAGTTACCAGGGGAGGGATTCCAATGAGCAGTTCTTC
>-|-|TRBJ1-5|TRBV5-8
CASSQGQRLSNQPQHF
TGTGCCAGCAGCCAAGGACAGAGACTTAGCAATCAGCCCCAGCATTTT
>TRBD2|-|TRBJ2-3|TRBV7-8
CASSKGLPNTDTQYF
TGTGCCAGCAGCAAGGGACTACCAAACACAGATACGCAGTATTTT
>TRBD1|-|TRBJ2-7|TRBV24-1
CATSDSRGQGYGEQYF
TGTGCCACCAGTGATTCGAGGGGACAGGGGTATGGGGAGCAGTACTTC
>TRBD1|-|TRBJ2-2|TRBV5-1
CASSAEGASTGELFF
TGCGCCAGCAGCGCCGAGGGGGCAAGCACCGGGGAGCTGTTTTTT
>-|-|TRBJ1-3|TRBV11-2
CASSVVLRQLISGNTIYF
TGTGCCAGCAGCGTAGTCCTAAGACAGTTAATCTCTGGAAACACCATATATTTT
>-|-|TRBJ1-4|TRBV18
CASSPLDGLNEKLFF
TGTGCCAGCTCACCACTGGACGGACTAAATGAAAAACTGTTTTTT
>TRBD1|-|TRBJ1-2|TRBV19
CASSMGQGFGGYTF
TGTGCCAGTAGTATGGGACAGGGGTTCGGAGGCTACACCTTC
>TRBD1|-|TRBJ1-2|TRBV6-2/TRBV6-3
CASSYSTAGGIRYGYTF
TGTGCCAGCAGTTACTCGACGGCAGGGGGCATCCGATATGGCTACACCTTC
>-|-|TRBJ1-6|TRBV4-1
CASSQEALSSYNSPLHF
TGCGCCAGCAGCCAAGAGGCGCTGAGCTCCTATAATTCACCCCTCCACTTT
>-|-|TRBJ1-1|TRBV19
CASSKQGNTEAFF
TGTGCCAGTAGTAAACAGGGGAACACTGAAGCTTTCTTT
>-|-|TRBJ2-5|TRBV10-3
CAIGHQETQYF
TGTGCCATCGGCCACCAAGAGACCCAGTACTTC
>-|few|TRBJ1-1|TRBV6-1
CASSDGTPQGTEAFF
TGTGCCAGCAGTGACGGGACTCCTCAAGGCACTGAAGCTTTCTTT
>TRBD2|-|TRBJ2-7|TRBV7-2
CASSPRRGAYEQYF
TGTGCCAGCAGCCCCAGGCGGGGGGCCTACGAGCAGTACTTC
>TRBD1|-|TRBJ1-5|TRBV15
CATSRAGDRDQPQHF
TGTGCCACCAGCAGAGCGGGTGACAGGGATCAGCCCCAGCATTTT
>-|-|TRBJ1-1|TRBV30
CAWSVTGPLTEAFF
TGTGCCTGGAGTGTAACAGGGCCGTTGACTGAAGCTTTCTTT
>-|-|TRBJ1-2|TRBV27
CASSNLRVGNYGYTF
TGTGCCAGCAGCAACCTTAGGGTCGGTAACTATGGCTACACCTTC
>-|-|TRBJ2-2|TRBV27
CASSLVAMGNTGELFF
TGTGCCAGCAGTCTTGTGGCGATGGGGAACACCGGGGAGCTGTTTTTT
>TRBD1|once|TRBJ2-3|TRBV11-3
CASSLGQGESFTDTQYF
TGTGCCAGCAGCTTAGGCCAGGGGGAAAGTTTCACAGATACGCAGTATTTT
>-|-|TRBJ1-1|TRBV12-3/TRBV12-4
CASSFGQNTEAFF
TGTGCCAGCAGTTTTGGGCAGAACACTGAAGCTTTCTTT
>-|-|TRBJ1-6|TRBV23-1
CASSHRGRDHPLHF
TGCGCCAGCAGTCATAGAGGGAGAGATCACCCCCTCCACTTT
>TRBD1|-|TRBJ2-3|TRBV12-5
CASGLVGQEADTQYF
TGTGCTAGTGGTTTGGTAGGACAGGAAGCAGATACGCAGTATTTT
>-|-|TRBJ1-1|TRBV30
CAWSVLGISNTEAFF
TGTGCCTGGAGCGTACTCGGGATATCGAACACTGAAGCTTTCTTT
>TRBD2|-|TRBJ2-4|TRBV7-9
CASSLVLSGGLAKNIQYF
TGTGCCAGCAGCTTAGTGCTTAGCGGGGGCCTAGCCAAAAACATTCAGTACTTC
>TRBD1|-|TRBJ2-3|TRBV24-1
CATSDWTGSTDTQYF
TGTGCCACCAGTGATTGGACAGGTAGCACAGATACGCAGTATTTT
>-|-|TRBJ2-2|TRBV7-9
CASSLVGNTGELFF
TGTGCCAGCAGCTTAGTAGGGAACACCGGGGAGCTGTTTTTT
>-|few|TRBJ1-2|TRBV19
CASMKIQESPYGYTF
TGTGCCAGTATGAAAATACAGGAATCTCCCTATGGCTACACCTTC
>TRBD2|once|TRBJ2-5|TRBV27
CASSFQRGETQYF
TGTGCCAGCAGTTTCCAGCGGGGGGAGACCCAGTACTTC
>TRBD2|-|TRBJ2-2|TRBV5-4
CASSLETSGEGTGELFF
TGTGCCAGCAGCTTGGAGACTAGCGGGGAAGGTACCGGGGAGCTGTTTTTT
>-|once|TRBJ1-3|TRBV13
CASSTSKGGLFGSTIYF
TGTGCCAGCAGTACCTCTAAAGGGGGTTTGTTCGGCAGCACCATATATTTT
>-|-|TRBJ1-3|TRBV5-1
CASSPSGNTIYF
TGCGCCAGCAGCCCCTCTGGAAACACCATATATTTT
>-|few|TRBJ2-1|TRBV18
CASSPRTSIGGYEQFF
TGTGCCAGCTCACCTCGGACCAGCATTGGAGGGTATGAGCAGTTCTTC
>TRBD1|-|TRBJ1-2|TRBV27
CASSLGTAYGYTF
TGTGCCAGCAGTCTTGGGACAGCCTATGGCTACACCTTC
>-|once|TRBJ1-1|TRBV15
CATSRVPGSTEAFF
TGTGCCACCAGCAGAGTTCCGGGATCCACTGAAGCTTTCTTT
>TRBD1|-|TRBJ1-1|TRBV7-3
CASSSWGTGDLLSKAFF
TGTGCCAGCAGCTCCTGGGGGACAGGGGATTTACTCTCAAAAGCTTTCTTT
>-|-|TRBJ2-2|TRBV11-3
CASSPGPRGEANTGELFF
TGTGCCAGCAGCCCAGGGCCTCGGGGTGAGGCTAACACCGGGGAGCTGTTTTTT
>-|-|TRBJ1-3|TRBV5-8
CASSRQSLGNTIYF
TGTGCCAGCAGCCGACAGAGTCTCGGAAACACCATATATTTT
>TRBD2|few|TRBJ2-7|TRBV10-1
CASSGGGLGEQYF
TGCGCCAGCTCTGGCGGGGGACTGGGCGAGCAGTACTTC
>-|-|TRBJ2-2|TRBV5-8
CASSFDRMVSTGELFF
TGTGCCAGCAGCTTTGACAGGATGGTTTCGACCGGGGAGCTGTTTTTT
>TRBD2|-|TRBJ2-5|TRBV20-1
CSASGTSGDQETQYF
TGCAGTGCTAGTGGGACTAGCGGGGACCAAGAGACCCAGTACTTC
>-|-|TRBJ1-2|TRBV19
CASSLPDFFYGYTF
TGTGCCAGTAGTTTGCCGGATTTCTTTTATGGCTACACCTTC
>-|-|TRBJ2-2|TRBV11-2
CASSPGLRGGELFF
TGTGCCAGCAGCCCGGGGCTGCGCGGCGGGGAGCTGTTTTTT
>TRBD1|-|TRBJ2-2|TRBV7-6
CASSPGGQVPTGELFF
TGTGCCAGCAGCCCCGGCGGACAGGTCCCCACCGGGGAGCTGTTTTTT
>TRBD2|-|TRBJ2-1|TRBV7-9
CASSFRTGTSGNNEQFF
TGTGCCAGCAGCTTCCGAACCGGGACTAGCGGTAACAATGAGCAGTTCTTC
>-|once|TRBJ2-7|TRBV3-1/TRBV3-2
CASSTYIPFVLDEQYF
TGTGCCAGCAGCACATATATTCCCTTCGTGTTAGACGAGCAGTACTTC
>TRBD1|-|TRBJ1-1|TRBV27
CASSSRQGASEAFF
TGTGCCAGCAGTTCCCGGCAGGGGGCAAGTGAAGCTTTCTTT
>-|-|TRBJ2-7|TRBV23-1
CASPKRQRVLFYEQYF
TGCGCCAGCCCCAAGCGGCAGCGTGTCCTATTCTACGAGCAGTACTTC
>TRBD2|few|TRBJ2-5|TRBV5-1
CASSFGSGQQETQYF
TGCGCCAGCAGCTTTGGTAGCGGGCAACAAGAGACCCAGTACTTC
>-|-|TRBJ2-2|TRBV5-1
CASSLDGGNTGELFF
TGCGCCAGCAGCTTGGACGGGGGGAACACCGGGGAGCTGTTTTTT
>-|-|TRBJ1-4|TRBV24-1
CATSDVDEKLFF
TGTGCCACCAGTGACGTTGATGAAAAACTGTTTTTT
>TRBD1|-|TRBJ1-2|TRBV5-4
CASSFDRGQDGYTF
TGTGCCAGCAGCTTTGACAGGGGGCAGGATGGCTACACCTTC
>-|-|TRBJ1-4|TRBV18
CASSPLQGSNEKLFF
TGTGCCAGCTCACCGTTACAGGGCTCGAATGAAAAACTGTTTTTT
>-|-|TRBJ1-3|TRBV11-2
CASSLGGVSGSGNTIYF
TGTGCCAGCAGCTTAGGCGGGGTGTCGGGCTCTGGAAACACCATATATTTT
>-|-|TRBJ1-5|TRBV25-1
CASSEEREGNQPQHF
TGTGCCAGCAGTGAGGAGCGGGAGGGGAATCAGCCCCAGCATTTT